One sample yielded the 16 T cell receptor beta chains listed below, sequenced in a study of circulating and synovial CD4+ cells in juvenile arthritis. TCRdb's table, derived via immunoSEQ multiplex PCR, lists solely in-frame clones and lacks some. The table lists 25,000 to 35,000 clones, 90% to 95% of them singletons. Sequencing was done on a sample of CD4+ T cells from blood. These receptors were obtained from a human donor with juvenile idiopathic arthritis.

The chain has TRBV30 and TRBJ2-1, with D perhaps matching TRBD2 (6 bases). This CDR3 contains 15 residues. Germline V lookup: CDR1 GTSNPN, CDR2 SVGIG (reference sequence). Trimming cost V 1 base and J 4 bases, with 14 bases left between them. In DNA, the CDR3 is TGTGCCTGGAGTGCCCAGGACGGAGGGTACAATGAGCAGTTCTTC. Translating it yields CAWSAQDGGYNEQFF.

V is TRBV5-1 and J is TRBJ1-1, with 7 bases fitting TRBD1. This CDR3 comprises 15 residues. J was trimmed by 4 bases and V by 4 bases; bases with no gene match: 10. Per the germline V gene, CDR1 is SGHRS and CDR2 is YFSETQ. The CDR3 loop reads CASSILDREVTEAFF. The CDR3 coding sequence is TGCGCCAGCAGCATATTAGACAGGGAAGTCACTGAAGCTTTCTTT.

V is TRBV2 and J is TRBJ1-3, with no clear D. CDR1 and CDR2 from the germline V gene are SNHLY and FYNNEI. Between the trimmed V and J ends, which lost 3 bases and 3 bases, there was a span of 6 bases. This CDR3 contains 13 residues. CDR3 sequence: CASSEADGNTIYF. The CDR3 nucleotides read TGTGCCAGCAGTGAGGCGGATGGAAACACCATATATTTT. The full variable domain, in which reference TRBV2 and TRBJ1-3 provide the parts outside the CDR3, is EPEVTQTPSHQVTQMGQEVILRCVPISNHLYFYWYRQILGQKVEFLVSFYNNEISEKSEIFDDQFSVERPDGSNFTLKIRSTKLEDSAMYFCASSEADGNTIYFGEGSWLTVV.

This rearrangement joins TRBV16 to TRBJ1-5; D unresolved. Trimming removed 7 bases from V and 3 bases from J, with 10 bases in between. This CDR3 is 13 amino acids long. In germline, CDR1 is KGHSY, CDR2 FQNENV. The CDR3 DNA reads as TGTGCCAGCAACCGAGGAGCCAATCAGCCCCAGCATTTT. Its translation: CASNRGANQPQHF.

The CDR3 coding sequence is TGTGCCAGCAGTTTACCTACACTAGCGGGAGTGATGAGCAGTCGCCTTTATGAGCAGTTCTTC. Translating it yields CASSLPTLAGVMSSRLYEQFF. The gene calls are TRBV2 and TRBJ2-1, with 11 positions matching TRBD2. This CDR3 is built from 21 residues. V trimming: 5 bases; J trimming: 8 bases; junction bases outside the gene matches: 26. Germline V CDR1 and CDR2: SNHLY, FYNNEI.

The rearrangement links TRBV7-9 to TRBJ1-4, with a possible D match to TRBD1 (5 bases). The germline V and J ends were trimmed by 5 bases and 4 bases, with 14 bases remaining between them. CDR3 length equals 15 residues. Germline V gives CDR1 SEHNR, CDR2 FQNEAQ (reference sequence). The CDR3 nucleotides are TGTGCCAGCAGCCCGGGGAGGGGTGGTAATGAAAAACTGTTTTTT. This gives the protein CASSPGRGGNEKLFF.

This chain uses TRBV9 with TRBJ2-3, with no clear D. The V gene lost 0 bases and the J gene lost 6 bases, with 11 bases spanning the gap. CDR3 length: 14 amino acids. Germline assignment: CDR1 SGDLS and CDR2 YYNGEE. CDR3 amino acids: CASSVDRGSDTQYF. CDR3 DNA: TGTGCCAGCAGCGTAGATCGAGGTTCCGATACGCAGTATTTT.

The chain joins TRBV7-3 to TRBJ2-7, with TRBD1 matching 7 bases. Germline V gene data show CDR1 as SGHTA and CDR2 as FQGTGA. The CDR3 is made up of 13 amino acids. V lost 2 bases, J lost 4 bases, and 2 bases stayed unmatched. The CDR3, as DNA: TGTGCCAGCAGCTTAGCAGGGGGATACGAGCAGTACTTC. Its protein product is CASSLAGGYEQYF.

The rearrangement links TRBV28 to TRBJ1-6; maybe TRBD1 (6 bases). CDR1 is MDHEN and CDR2 is SYDVKM in the germline V gene. The V and J ends lost 5 bases and 8 bases respectively, with 16 bases between them. This CDR3 is built from 15 residues. DNA for the CDR3: TGTGCCAGCAGTCCCCGCCAGGGGTGGGATTCACCCCTCCACTTT. Protein product: CASSPRQGWDSPLHF.

The rearrangement links TRBV19 to TRBJ2-2; D not certain. The ends were cut back, 7 bases at V and 8 bases at J, with 8 bases in the middle. This CDR3 is 11 amino acids long. Looked up from germline, CDR1 is LNHDA and CDR2 is SQIVND (reference sequence). CDR3 in amino acids: CASNLRGELFF. The CDR3 region has the DNA TGTGCCAGTAATCTCAGGGGGGAGCTGTTTTTT.

In its sample, this clone was seen once. This chain's CDR3 is CASSEASVRSYEQYF. The CDR3 nucleotides read TGTGCCAGCAGTGAAGCGTCGGTCCGCTCCTACGAGCAGTACTTC. The rearrangement uses TRBV6-1 and TRBJ2-5, with D uncertain. The DNA end favors TRBJ2-7, so the J call may be wrong. The germline CDR1 and CDR2 sequences are MNHNS and SASEGT. The CDR3 runs 15 residues.

The chain couples TRBV2 to TRBJ2-7; 7 nucleotides match TRBD2. V lost 7 bases, J lost 6 bases, and 15 bases stayed unmatched. The CDR3 spans 15 residues. CDR1 and CDR2 (germline): SNHLY, FYNNEI. DNA of the CDR3: TGTGCCAGCACCTTAGCTCGGGGGAGGGCCGCCGAGCAGTACTTC. This gives the protein CASTLARGRAAEQYF.

This clone appeared a single time. The V call is TRBV7-9, the J call TRBJ2-7; 7 bases agree with TRBD1. The CDR3 has 16 residues. The trim removed 5 bases at V and 5 bases at J, leaving 15 bases unmatched. Germline CDR1 reads SEHNR; CDR2 reads FQNEAQ (reference sequence). The CDR3 is CASSPHPRQGQNEQYF. The CDR3 DNA reads TGTGCCAGCAGCCCGCACCCTCGACAGGGTCAAAACGAGCAGTACTTC.

This clone was detected once. The rearrangement links TRBV30 to TRBJ2-2, with 12 bases aligning to TRBD2. Per germline, CDR1 GTSNPN and CDR2 SVGIG (reference sequence). The trim removed 1 base at V and 3 bases at J, leaving 3 bases unmatched. This CDR3 is 16 amino acids long. In DNA form, the CDR3 reads TGTGCCTGGAGTGGACTAGCGGGAGAAGACACCGGGGAGCTGTTTTTT. It specifies CAWSGLAGEDTGELFF. The full variable domain, with the rest looked up from reference TRBV30 and TRBJ2-2, is SQTIHQWPATLVQPVGSPLSLECTVEGTSNPNLYWYRQAAGRGLQLLFYSVGIGQISSEVPQNLSASRPQDRQFILSSKKLLLSDSGFYLCAWSGLAGEDTGELFFGEGSRLTVL.

The chain is built from TRBV27 and TRBJ2-7; the D is unclear. This CDR3 has 15 amino acids. CDR1 and CDR2 from the germline V gene are MNHEY and SMNVEV (reference sequence). V was clipped by 3 bases and J by 3 bases, with 15 bases between them. CDR3 DNA: TGTGCCAGCAGTTTGGTCGGAGCGAGTGTCTACGAGCAGTACTTC. This translates into CASSLVGASVYEQYF.

The chain couples TRBV9 to TRBJ2-1, with D possibly TRBD2 on 5 matching bases. The CDR3 is 15 amino acids. Germline CDR1 SGDLS, CDR2 YYNGEE. V lost 3 bases, J lost 0 bases, and 10 bases lay in between. CDR3 amino acids: CASSDSGISYNEQFF. CDR3 DNA: TGTGCCAGCAGCGACAGCGGAATCTCCTACAATGAGCAGTTCTTC.